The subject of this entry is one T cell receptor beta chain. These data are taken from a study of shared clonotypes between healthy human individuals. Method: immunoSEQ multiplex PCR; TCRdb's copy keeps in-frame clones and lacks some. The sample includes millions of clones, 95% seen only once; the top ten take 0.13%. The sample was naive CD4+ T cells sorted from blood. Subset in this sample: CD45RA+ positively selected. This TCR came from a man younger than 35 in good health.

The chain's CDR3 is CASSYGAQNQPQHF. The CDR3 region has the DNA TGTGCCAGCAGCTACGGGGCCCAAAATCAGCCCCAGCATTTT. The chain uses TRBV7-8 and TRBJ1-5; D might be TRBD1 (5 bases). The CDR3 is 14 amino acids. Deletions cut 4 bases from V and 4 bases from J, with 11 bases between. The germline gives CDR1 SGHVS, CDR2 FQNEAQ.